The next 26 T cell receptor beta chains were all read from a single sample in a study of T cell responses to AZD1222 COVID-19 vaccine. Clones were sequenced by immunoSEQ multiplex PCR, and TCRdb holds only the in-frame ones, with some missing. The sample yields about 140,000 clones, about 91% seen once. Sequencing used peripheral blood, obtained 28 days after the second AZD1222 dose. Every receptor here comes from an adult who received the AZD1222 COVID-19 vaccine.

The genes are TRBV7-9 and TRBJ2-7; tentative D call: TRBD1 (5 bases). V was pared by 3 bases and J by 6 bases, with 9 bases between. The CDR3 has 12 amino acids. CDR1 and CDR2 from the germline V gene are SEHNR and FQNEAQ (reference sequence). Here the CDR3 reads CASSLTAFEQYF. In DNA, the CDR3 is TGTGCCAGCAGCTTGACAGCCTTCGAGCAGTACTTC.

The J gene is TRBJ1-2, the V gene TRBV24-1; the D is unclear. The CDR3 sequence is 14 residues long. The V gene's germline CDR1 is KGHDR and CDR2 SFDVKD. Between the trimmed V and J ends, which lost 0 bases and 4 bases, there was a span of 8 bases. In DNA, the CDR3 is TGTGCCACCAGTGATTTGGCCACTCCCTATGGCTACACCTTC. The encoded protein is CATSDLATPYGYTF.

The chain uses TRBV3-1 (or the pseudogene TRBV3-2) and TRBJ1-5; D remains unclear. From germline, CDR1 is LGHDT and CDR2 YNNKEL (reference sequence). The CDR3 extends over 14 amino acids. V lost 0 bases and J lost 9, with 12 bases in between. CDR3 sequence (DNA): TGTGCCAGCAGCCAAGACCGAGCGGGTAGGCCCCAGCATTTT. Translating it yields CASSQDRAGRPQHF.

The chain carries TRBV28 and TRBJ1-3, with D unresolved. V was trimmed by 10 bases and J by 0 bases, leaving 13 bases between them. This CDR3 comprises 14 residues. From germline, CDR1 is MDHEN and CDR2 SYDVKM. This CDR3 reads CATNRPNSGNTIYF. In DNA, the CDR3 is TGTGCCACCAATCGGCCGAACTCTGGAAACACCATATATTTT.

The chain uses TRBV10-2 and TRBJ1-6; TRBD1 aligns across 7 bases. There are 13 residues in the CDR3. V shed 6 bases and J 10 bases; nucleotides not matched to a gene: 6. CDR1 and CDR2 (germline): WSHSY, SAAADI. The CDR3 protein is CASSSGGRSPLHF. CDR3 sequence (DNA): TGCGCCAGCAGCTCAGGGGGAAGGTCACCCCTCCACTTT.

The chain has TRBV30 and TRBJ1-2; D is uncertain. V lost 2 bases and J lost 3, with 16 bases in between. Germline CDR1 and CDR2: GTSNPN and SVGIG (reference sequence). This CDR3 has 15 amino acids. CDR3 nucleotides: TGTGCCTGGAGTCATACCTTCATTGTAGACTATGGCTACACCTTC. Protein product: CAWSHTFIVDYGYTF.

J is TRBJ2-7 and V is TRBV2; D is possibly TRBD2 (6 bases). Germline values: CDR1 SNHLY, CDR2 FYNNEI. Trimming took 5 bases from V and 3 from J, leaving 11 bases between them. The CDR3 has 13 residues. CDR3 coding DNA: TGTGCCAGCAGTCCGGGGAGGAGCTACGAGCAGTACTTC. It specifies CASSPGRSYEQYF.

This rearrangement joins TRBV7-3 to TRBJ2-7; TRBD2 aligns across 9 bases. The CDR3 totals 15 residues. Germline V CDR1 and CDR2: SGHTA, FQGTGA. Trimming removed 5 bases from V and 0 bases from J; junction bases left unmatched: 5. CDR3 sequence (DNA): TGTGCCAGCAGCCCGGCTAGCGGGAACTCCTACGAGCAGTACTTC. Its protein product is CASSPASGNSYEQYF.

The rearrangement links TRBV19 to TRBJ2-1; possibly TRBD1 for D (6 bases). Germline V gene data show CDR1 as LNHDA and CDR2 as SQIVND (reference sequence). Trimming removed 7 bases at V and 2 bases at J, with 9 bases between. CDR3 size: 13 residues. The CDR3 reads CASTRDTYNEQFF. The CDR3, as DNA: TGTGCCAGTACCAGGGACACCTACAATGAGCAGTTCTTC.

The rearrangement joins TRBV2 to TRBJ1-4; D gene unclear. Trimming removed 7 bases from V and 7 bases from J, with 13 bases in between. This CDR3 has 13 residues. CDR1 and CDR2 (germline): SNHLY, FYNNEI. The CDR3 DNA reads as TGTGCCAGCACCCTCCCTCTGGGTGAAAAACTGTTTTTT. This encodes CASTLPLGEKLFF.

V and J are TRBV5-1 and TRBJ2-3; a possible D gene is TRBD2 (6 bases). Germline-derived CDR1 and CDR2 are SGHRS and YFSETQ. This CDR3 has 14 residues. V lost 4 bases to trimming and J lost 6 bases, with 15 bases between them. This CDR3 reads CASSRDSQTDTQYF. The CDR3 DNA sequence: TGCGCCAGCAGCAGGGACTCCCAGACCGATACGCAGTATTTT.

This chain joins TRBV5-8 and TRBJ2-1, with a possible D match to TRBD1 (5 bases). Germline V gives CDR1 SGHTS, CDR2 YDEGEE. The germline V and J ends were trimmed by 5 bases and 2 bases, with 14 bases remaining between them. CDR3 length equals 15 residues. CDR3: CASSLGPGTYNEQFF. The CDR3 nucleotides are TGTGCCAGCAGTCTGGGGCCGGGTACCTACAATGAGCAGTTCTTC.

The V call is TRBV6-5, the J call TRBJ1-5, with TRBD1 identical over 11 bases. The ends lost 5 bases at V and 6 bases at J; junction bases unmatched: 3. This CDR3 has 14 residues. Germline V gene lookup returns CDR1 MNHEY and CDR2 SVGAGI. CDR3 nucleotide sequence: TGTGCCAGCAGTCCGGACAGGGGGCGTCAGCCCCAGCATTTT. Its translation is CASSPDRGRQPQHF.

This clone occurred once. V gene TRBV28 combines with J gene TRBJ1-2; 7 nucleotides line up with TRBD1. V was pared by 7 bases and J by 8 bases, with 19 bases of the junction left unmatched. Germline CDR1 reads MDHEN; CDR2 reads SYDVKM. The CDR3 has 16 amino acids. CDR3 in amino acids: CASTRLGGTDRRGYTF. CDR3 bases: TGTGCCAGCACTAGATTAGGGGGGACAGATAGGCGCGGCTACACCTTC.

This chain uses TRBV7-9 with TRBJ2-1, with TRBD2 matching over 13 bases. The CDR3 totals 16 residues. J gave up 6 bases and V 5 bases, and 7 bases lay outside the gene matches. Germline V gene sequence: CDR1 SEHNR, CDR2 FQNEAQ (reference sequence). The CDR3 spells CASSLRWTSGSNEQFF. Written as DNA, the CDR3 is TGTGCCAGCAGCCTAAGATGGACTAGCGGGAGCAATGAGCAGTTCTTC.

The gene calls are TRBV4-3 and TRBJ2-1; 7 bases align to TRBD2. The J segment lost 7 bases and the V segment lost 6 bases, leaving 12 bases of the junction unmatched. The V gene's germline CDR1 is LGHNA and CDR2 YSLEER. The CDR3 is 15 amino acids. The CDR3 sequence is CASRLKVAGVNEQFF. CDR3 bases: TGCGCCAGCAGGCTCAAAGTGGCGGGAGTTAATGAGCAGTTCTTC.

This chain connects TRBV19 to TRBJ1-1; D is unclear. The V end lost 7 bases, the J end lost 1 base, and 4 bases lay between the germline ends. The CDR3 totals 11 residues. Germline V lookup: CDR1 LNHDA, CDR2 SQIVND (reference sequence). CDR3: CASIENTEAFF. CDR3 bases: TGTGCCAGTATAGAGAACACTGAAGCTTTCTTT. The full variable domain, completed using reference TRBV19 and TRBJ1-1, is DGGITQSPKYLFRKEGQNVTLSCEQNLNHDAMYWYRQDPGQGLRLIYYSQIVNDFQKGDIAEGYSVSREKKESFPLTVTSAQKNPTAFYLCASIENTEAFFGQGTRLTVV.

This clone was observed once. The chain links TRBV9 to TRBJ2-7, with 9 nucleotides matching TRBD2. Germline assignment: CDR1 SGDLS and CDR2 YYNGEE. This CDR3 is built from 15 residues. The junction had 6 bases not matched to a gene; V was cut back by 0 bases and J by 5 bases. CDR3 sequence: CASSVAGTSLDEQYF. CDR3 nucleotide sequence: TGTGCCAGCAGCGTAGCTGGGACTAGCCTCGACGAGCAGTACTTC.

The gene calls are TRBV7-2 and TRBJ1-2; 11 bases are shared with TRBD1. The CDR3 contains 14 residues. The germline V gene has CDR1 SGHTA and CDR2 FQGNSA. Trimming at V came to 4 bases and at J to 8 bases, leaving 6 bases not matched to a gene. Here the CDR3 DNA reads TGTGCCAGCAGCTCCGGACAGGGGGCGCTAGGCTACACCTTC. Amino acid sequence: CASSSGQGALGYTF.

The chain combines TRBV12-3 or TRBV12-4 with TRBJ1-6; D remains unclear. Deletions cut 7 bases from V and 10 bases from J, with 8 bases between. This CDR3 contains 11 residues. CDR3 region: CASKGESPLHF. The CDR3 DNA is TGTGCCAGCAAGGGAGAATCACCCCTCCACTTT.

V is TRBV4-1 and J is TRBJ2-5; maybe TRBD1 (5 bases). V was trimmed by 0 bases and J by 4 bases, leaving 18 bases between them. The CDR3 covers 17 residues. Germline CDR1 MGHRA, CDR2 YSYEKL. The CDR3 DNA is TGCGCCAGCAGCCAAGATCGGGTCGGCAGGGTGGGAGAGACCCAGTACTTC. Encoded protein: CASSQDRVGRVGETQYF.

The chain joins TRBV27 to TRBJ2-7, with 7 bases that match TRBD2. CDR3 length: 15 amino acids. Losses at the gene ends were 5 bases for V and 6 bases for J; bases not matched to a gene: 13. CDR1 and CDR2 from the germline V gene are MNHEY and SMNVEV (reference sequence). The CDR3 sequence: CASSITRGTISEQYF. The CDR3 DNA is TGTGCCAGCAGTATAACCCGAGGGACTATCTCCGAGCAGTACTTC.

V is TRBV10-2 and J is TRBJ2-1; TRBD2 agrees at 10 bases. The CDR3 spans 16 residues. CDR1 and CDR2 (germline): WSHSY, SAAADI. J gave up 2 bases and V 5 bases, and 6 bases lay outside the gene matches. The CDR3 DNA sequence: TGCGCCAGCAGTCGGACCGGGACTAGCGCCTACAATGAGCAGTTCTTC. This translates into CASSRTGTSAYNEQFF.

This chain connects TRBV3-1 (or the pseudogene TRBV3-2) to TRBJ1-4; 8 nucleotides line up with TRBD1. V lost 0 bases to trimming and J lost 6 bases; unmatched junction nucleotides: 6. CDR3 length: 16 amino acids. Germline V CDR1 and CDR2: LGHDT, YNNKEL (reference sequence). CDR3 sequence: CASSQDRGPRYEKLFF. Written as DNA, the CDR3 is TGTGCCAGCAGCCAAGACAGGGGGCCCAGGTATGAAAAACTGTTTTTT.

This chain links TRBV10-1 with TRBJ2-3, with D possibly being TRBD2 (5 bases). V was trimmed by 4 bases and J by 4 bases, leaving 12 bases between them. Germline CDR1 reads WNHNN; CDR2 reads SYGVQD (reference sequence). The CDR3 runs 14 residues. In nucleotides, the CDR3 is TGCGCCAGCAGTGGTGAGGGCCGCGCAGATACGCAGTATTTT. It is translated as CASSGEGRADTQYF.

This clone has a single count. The chain combines TRBV11-2 with TRBJ2-1; D is possibly TRBD1 or TRBD2 (5 bases each). Trimming shortened V by 5 bases and J by 4 bases, and 15 bases separated the two germline ends. This CDR3 is built from 15 residues. CDR1 is SGHAT, CDR2 FQNNGV, per germline. The CDR3 region has the DNA TGTGCCAGCAGCCAACTATCGGGGCTATACAATGAGCAGTTCTTC. It encodes CASSQLSGLYNEQFF.